Reported below is one TCR beta chain. Its antigen is not known. The data originate from a study of cytomegalovirus exposure and HLA in healthy donors. PCR amplification relied on 60 Vbeta primers (plus 13 Jbeta primers). Only in-frame clones appear in the TCRdb table, and some are missing; sequencing was by immunoSEQ multiplex PCR. Of roughly 110,000 clones in the sample, 75% are singletons; the top ten hold 2% to 3%. Findings and limits, study-wide: Analysis performed later showed TCR beta chains linked to HLA being more clonally expanded than equally common others. Fewer than 20,000 TCR beta sequences were associated with HLA alleles at 0.05 false discovery rate in a later analysis. It was about 150 TCR beta chains that were listed as cytomegalovirus-associated.

The CDR3 runs 17 residues. Germline CDR1 reads MGHRA; CDR2 reads YSYEKL. Trimming took 2 bases from V and 6 from J, leaving 22 bases between them. This TCR came from a man aged 35-49 years in good health and CMV-seronegative. Source material: PBMCs. The chain links TRBV4-1 to TRBJ2-5, with D tentatively TRBD1 (5 bases). The CDR3 DNA sequence: TGCGCCAGCAGCCAAAGCGCCGTGACAGTGGGGCAAAAGACCCAGTACTTC. It yields the protein CASSQSAVTVGQKTQYF.